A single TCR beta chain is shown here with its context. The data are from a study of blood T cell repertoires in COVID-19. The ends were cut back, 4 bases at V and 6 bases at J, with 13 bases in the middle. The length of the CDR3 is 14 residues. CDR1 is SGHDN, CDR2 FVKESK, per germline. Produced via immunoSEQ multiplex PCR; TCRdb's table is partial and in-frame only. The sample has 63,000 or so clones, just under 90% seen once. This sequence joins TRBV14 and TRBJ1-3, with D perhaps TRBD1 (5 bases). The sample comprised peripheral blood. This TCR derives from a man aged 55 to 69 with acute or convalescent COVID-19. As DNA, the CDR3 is TGTGCCAGCAGCCGGGTCGGTGGGGCAAACACCATATATTTT. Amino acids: CASSRVGGANTIYF.